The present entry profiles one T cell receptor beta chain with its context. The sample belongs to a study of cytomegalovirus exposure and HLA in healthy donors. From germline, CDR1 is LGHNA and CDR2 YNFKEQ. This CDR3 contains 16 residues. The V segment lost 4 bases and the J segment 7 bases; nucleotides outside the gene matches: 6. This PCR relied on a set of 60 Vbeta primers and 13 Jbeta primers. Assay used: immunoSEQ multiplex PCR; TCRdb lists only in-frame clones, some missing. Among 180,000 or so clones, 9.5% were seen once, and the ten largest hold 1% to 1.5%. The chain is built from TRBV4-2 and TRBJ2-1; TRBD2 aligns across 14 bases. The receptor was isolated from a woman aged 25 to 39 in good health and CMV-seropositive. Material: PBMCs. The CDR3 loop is CASSRLGLAGENEQFF. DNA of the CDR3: TGTGCCAGCAGCCGGTTGGGACTAGCGGGAGAGAATGAGCAGTTCTTC.